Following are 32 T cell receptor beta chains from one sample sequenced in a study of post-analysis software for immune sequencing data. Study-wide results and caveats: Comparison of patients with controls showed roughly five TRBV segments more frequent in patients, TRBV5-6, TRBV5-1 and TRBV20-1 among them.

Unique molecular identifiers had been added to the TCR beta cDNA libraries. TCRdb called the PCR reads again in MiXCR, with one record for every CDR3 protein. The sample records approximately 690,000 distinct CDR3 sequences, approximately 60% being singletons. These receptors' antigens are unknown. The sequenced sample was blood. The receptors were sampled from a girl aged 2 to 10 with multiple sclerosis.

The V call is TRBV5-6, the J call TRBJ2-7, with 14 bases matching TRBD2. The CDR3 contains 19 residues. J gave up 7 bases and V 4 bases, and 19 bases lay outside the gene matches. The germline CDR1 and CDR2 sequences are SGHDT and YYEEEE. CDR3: CASSRQRTSGRFKQNEQYF. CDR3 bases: TGTGCCAGCAGCCGGCAAAGGACTAGCGGGAGGTTTAAACAAAATGAGCAGTACTTC.

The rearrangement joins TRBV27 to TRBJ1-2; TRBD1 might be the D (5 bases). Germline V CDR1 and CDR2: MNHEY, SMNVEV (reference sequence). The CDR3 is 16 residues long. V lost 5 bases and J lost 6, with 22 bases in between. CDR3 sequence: CASSTLGFGAINGYTF. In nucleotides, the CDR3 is TGTGCCAGCAGTACCTTAGGATTCGGGGCGATAAATGGCTACACCTTC.

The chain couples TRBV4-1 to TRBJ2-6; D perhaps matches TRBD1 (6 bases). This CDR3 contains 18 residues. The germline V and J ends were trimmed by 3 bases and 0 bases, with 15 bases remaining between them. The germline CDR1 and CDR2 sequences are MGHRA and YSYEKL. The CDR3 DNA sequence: TGCGCCAGCAGCCACCGGACAGTGGGTCTCTCTGGGGCCAACGTCCTGACTTTC. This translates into CASSHRTVGLSGANVLTF.

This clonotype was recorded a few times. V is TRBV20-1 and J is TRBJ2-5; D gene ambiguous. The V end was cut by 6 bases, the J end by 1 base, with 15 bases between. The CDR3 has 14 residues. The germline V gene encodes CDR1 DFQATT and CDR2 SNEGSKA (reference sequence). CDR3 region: CSAPYGWRQETQYF. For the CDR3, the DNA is TGCAGTGCCCCGTACGGATGGCGCCAAGAGACCCAGTACTTC.

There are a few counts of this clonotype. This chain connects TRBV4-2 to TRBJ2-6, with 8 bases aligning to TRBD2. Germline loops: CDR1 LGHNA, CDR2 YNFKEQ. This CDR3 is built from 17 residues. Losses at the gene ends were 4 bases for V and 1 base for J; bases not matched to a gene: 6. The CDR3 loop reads CASSPGLVVSGANVLTF. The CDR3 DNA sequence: TGTGCCAGCAGCCCGGGACTAGTGGTATCTGGGGCCAACGTCCTGACTTTC.

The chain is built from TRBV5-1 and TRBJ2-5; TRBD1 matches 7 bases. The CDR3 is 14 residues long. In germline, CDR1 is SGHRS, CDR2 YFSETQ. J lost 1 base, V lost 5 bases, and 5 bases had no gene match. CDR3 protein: CASSGGQPQETQYF. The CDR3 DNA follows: TGCGCCAGCAGTGGGGGACAGCCCCAAGAGACCCAGTACTTC.

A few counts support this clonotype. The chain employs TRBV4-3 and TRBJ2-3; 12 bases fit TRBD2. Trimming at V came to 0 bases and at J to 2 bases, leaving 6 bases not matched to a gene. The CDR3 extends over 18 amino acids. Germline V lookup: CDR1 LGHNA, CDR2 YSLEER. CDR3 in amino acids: CASSQDPTSGGNTDTQYF. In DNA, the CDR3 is TGCGCCAGCAGCCAAGATCCGACTAGCGGGGGAAACACAGATACGCAGTATTTT.

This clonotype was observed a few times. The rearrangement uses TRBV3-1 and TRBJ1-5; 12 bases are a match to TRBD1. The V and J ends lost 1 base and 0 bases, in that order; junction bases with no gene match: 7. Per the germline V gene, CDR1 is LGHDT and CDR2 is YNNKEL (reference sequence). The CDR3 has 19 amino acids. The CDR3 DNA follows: TGTGCCAGCAGCCAAGTTATGGGACAGGGGGCAAATAGCAATCAGCCCCAGCATTTT. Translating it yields CASSQVMGQGANSNQPQHF.

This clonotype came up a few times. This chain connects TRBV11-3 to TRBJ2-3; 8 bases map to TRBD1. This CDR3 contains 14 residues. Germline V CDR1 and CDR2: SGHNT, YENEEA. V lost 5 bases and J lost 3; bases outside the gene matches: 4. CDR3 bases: TGTGCCAGCAGCATCGACAGGGGAACAGATACGCAGTATTTT. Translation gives CASSIDRGTDTQYF. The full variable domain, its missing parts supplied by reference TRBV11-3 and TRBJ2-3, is EAGVVQSPRYKIIEKKQPVAFWCNPISGHNTLYWYLQNLGQGPELLIRYENEEAVDDSQLPKDRFSAERLKGVDSTLKIQPAELGDSAVYLCASSIDRGTDTQYFGPGTRLTVL.

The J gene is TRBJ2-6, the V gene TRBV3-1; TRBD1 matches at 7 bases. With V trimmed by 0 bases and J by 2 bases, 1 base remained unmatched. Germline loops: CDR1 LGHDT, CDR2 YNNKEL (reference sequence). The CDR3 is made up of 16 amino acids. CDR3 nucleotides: TGTGCCAGCAGCCAAGAAGGGGGCACTGGGGCCAACGTCCTGACTTTC. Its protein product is CASSQEGGTGANVLTF.

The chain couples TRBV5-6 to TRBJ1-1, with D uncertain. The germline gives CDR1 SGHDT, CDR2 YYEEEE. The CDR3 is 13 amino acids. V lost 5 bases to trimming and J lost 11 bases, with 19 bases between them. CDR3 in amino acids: CASSSNVGNRAFF. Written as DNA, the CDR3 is TGTGCCAGCAGTTCGAACGTGGGGAATCGGGCTTTCTTT.

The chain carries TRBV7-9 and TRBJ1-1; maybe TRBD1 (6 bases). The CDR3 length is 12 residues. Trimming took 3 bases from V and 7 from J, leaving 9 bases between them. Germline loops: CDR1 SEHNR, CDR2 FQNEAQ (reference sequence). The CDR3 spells CASSFLDSEAFF. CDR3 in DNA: TGTGCCAGCAGCTTTTTGGACAGTGAAGCTTTCTTT.

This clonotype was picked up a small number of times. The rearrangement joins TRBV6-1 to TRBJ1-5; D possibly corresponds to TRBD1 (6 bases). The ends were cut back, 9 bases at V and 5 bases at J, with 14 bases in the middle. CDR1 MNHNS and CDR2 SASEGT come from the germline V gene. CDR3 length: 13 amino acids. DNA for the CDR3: TGTGCCAGTGATACGACAGGTGATCAGCCCCAGCATTTT. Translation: CASDTTGDQPQHF.

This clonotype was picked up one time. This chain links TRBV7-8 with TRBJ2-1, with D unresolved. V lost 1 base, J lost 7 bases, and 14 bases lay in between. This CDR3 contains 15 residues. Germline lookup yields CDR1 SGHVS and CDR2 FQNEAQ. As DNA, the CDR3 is TGTGCCAGCAGCTTAGAACTACATCCGGGTAATGAGCAGTTCTTC. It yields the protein CASSLELHPGNEQFF.

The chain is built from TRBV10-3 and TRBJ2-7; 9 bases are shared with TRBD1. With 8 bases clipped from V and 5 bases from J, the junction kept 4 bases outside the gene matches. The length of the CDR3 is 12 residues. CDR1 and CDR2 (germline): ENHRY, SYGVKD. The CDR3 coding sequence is TGTGCCATCCGGACAGGGGACCACGAGCAGTACTTC. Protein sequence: CAIRTGDHEQYF.

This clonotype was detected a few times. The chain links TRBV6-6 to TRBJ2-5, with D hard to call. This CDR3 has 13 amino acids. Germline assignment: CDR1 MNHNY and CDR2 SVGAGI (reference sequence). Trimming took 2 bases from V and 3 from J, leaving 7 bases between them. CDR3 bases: TGTGCCAGCAGTTACGGGCAGAAAGAGACCCAGTACTTC. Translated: CASSYGQKETQYF.

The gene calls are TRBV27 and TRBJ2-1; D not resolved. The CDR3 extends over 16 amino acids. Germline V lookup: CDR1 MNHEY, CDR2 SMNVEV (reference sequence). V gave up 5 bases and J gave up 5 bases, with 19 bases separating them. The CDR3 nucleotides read TGTGCCAGCAGTCCCCGCGTGGGCGGAGCCAACAATGAGCAGTTCTTC. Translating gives CASSPRVGGANNEQFF.

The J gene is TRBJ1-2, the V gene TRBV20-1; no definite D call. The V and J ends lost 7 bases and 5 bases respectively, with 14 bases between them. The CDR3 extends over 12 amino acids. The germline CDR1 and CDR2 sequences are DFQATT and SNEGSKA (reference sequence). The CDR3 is CSVTQPLYGYTF. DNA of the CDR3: TGCAGTGTTACTCAGCCCCTATATGGCTACACCTTC.

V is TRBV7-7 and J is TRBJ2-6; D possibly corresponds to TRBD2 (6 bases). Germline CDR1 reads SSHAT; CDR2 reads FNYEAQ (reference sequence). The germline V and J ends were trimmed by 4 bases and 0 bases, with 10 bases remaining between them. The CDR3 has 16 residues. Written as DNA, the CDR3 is TGTGCCAGCAGCTCCGGGCGGGGCTCTGGGGCCAACGTCCTGACTTTC. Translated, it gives CASSSGRGSGANVLTF.

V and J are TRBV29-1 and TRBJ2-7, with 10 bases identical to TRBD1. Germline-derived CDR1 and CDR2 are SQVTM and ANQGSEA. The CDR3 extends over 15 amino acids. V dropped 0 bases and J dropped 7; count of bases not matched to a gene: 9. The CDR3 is CSVEDPGQGIWEQYF. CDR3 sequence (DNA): TGCAGCGTTGAAGATCCGGGACAGGGGATTTGGGAGCAGTACTTC.

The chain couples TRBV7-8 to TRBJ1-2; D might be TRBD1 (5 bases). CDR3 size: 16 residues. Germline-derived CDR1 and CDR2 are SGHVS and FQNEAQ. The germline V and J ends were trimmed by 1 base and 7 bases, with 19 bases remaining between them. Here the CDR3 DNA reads TGTGCCAGCAGCTTAGGGAGCCAGACAGAGGGCGGTGGCTACACCTTC. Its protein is CASSLGSQTEGGGYTF.

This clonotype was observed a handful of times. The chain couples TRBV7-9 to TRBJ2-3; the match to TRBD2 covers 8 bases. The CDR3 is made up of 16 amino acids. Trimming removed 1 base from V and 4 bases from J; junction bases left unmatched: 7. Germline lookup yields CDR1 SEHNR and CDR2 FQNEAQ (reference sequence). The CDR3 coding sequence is TGTGCCAGCAGCTTAGGGAAGCGGGAGAACCCAGATACGCAGTATTTT. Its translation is CASSLGKRENPDTQYF.

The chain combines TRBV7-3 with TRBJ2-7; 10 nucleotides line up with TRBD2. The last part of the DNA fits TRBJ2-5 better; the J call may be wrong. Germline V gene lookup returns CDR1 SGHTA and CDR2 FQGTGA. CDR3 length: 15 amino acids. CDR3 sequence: CASRPSGSEKETQYF. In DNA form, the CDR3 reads TGTGCCAGCAGACCTAGCGGGAGTGAAAAAGAGACCCAGTACTTC.

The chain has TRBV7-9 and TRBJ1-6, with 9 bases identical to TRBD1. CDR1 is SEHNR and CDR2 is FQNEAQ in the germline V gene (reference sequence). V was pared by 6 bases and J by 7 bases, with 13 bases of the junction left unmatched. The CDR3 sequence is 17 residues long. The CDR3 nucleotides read TGTGCCAGCAGTACCAGCAGGGACAGGGCGACCAATTCACCCCTCCACTTT. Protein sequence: CASSTSRDRATNSPLHF.

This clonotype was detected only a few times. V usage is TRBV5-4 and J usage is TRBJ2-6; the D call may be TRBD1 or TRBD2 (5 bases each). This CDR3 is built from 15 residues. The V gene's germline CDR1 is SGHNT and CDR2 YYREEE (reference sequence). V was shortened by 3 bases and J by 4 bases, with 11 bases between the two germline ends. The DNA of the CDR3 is TGTGCCAGCAGCTCTGGGGGAAGCGGGGCCAACGTCCTGACTTTC. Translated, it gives CASSSGGSGANVLTF.

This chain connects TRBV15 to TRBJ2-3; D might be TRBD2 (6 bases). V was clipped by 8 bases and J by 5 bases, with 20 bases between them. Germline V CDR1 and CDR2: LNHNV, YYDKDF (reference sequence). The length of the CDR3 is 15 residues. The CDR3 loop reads CATQPGPGVRDTQYF. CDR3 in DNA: TGTGCCACCCAACCAGGGCCGGGAGTCCGAGATACGCAGTATTTT.

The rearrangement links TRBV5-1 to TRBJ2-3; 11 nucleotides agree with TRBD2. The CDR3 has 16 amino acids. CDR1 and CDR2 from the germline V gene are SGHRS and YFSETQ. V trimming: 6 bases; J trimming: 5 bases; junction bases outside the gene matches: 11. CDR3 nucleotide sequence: TGCGCCAGCATACAGACTAGCGGGGCGGGTCTAGATACGCAGTATTTT. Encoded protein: CASIQTSGAGLDTQYF.

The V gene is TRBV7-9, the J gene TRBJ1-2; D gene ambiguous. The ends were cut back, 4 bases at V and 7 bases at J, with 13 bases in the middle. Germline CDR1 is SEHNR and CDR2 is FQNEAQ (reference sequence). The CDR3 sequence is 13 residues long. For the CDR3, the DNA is TGTGCCAGCAGCTCTCCGGGCTTGAGTGGCTACACCTTC. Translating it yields CASSSPGLSGYTF.

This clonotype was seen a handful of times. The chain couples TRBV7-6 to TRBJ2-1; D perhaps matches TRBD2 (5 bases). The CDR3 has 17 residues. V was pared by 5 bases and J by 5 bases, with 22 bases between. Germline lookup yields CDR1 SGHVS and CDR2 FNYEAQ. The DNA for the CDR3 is TGTGCCAGCAGCCGCCGGATGGCGGGCCTCGGGGACAATGAGCAGTTCTTC. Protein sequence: CASSRRMAGLGDNEQFF.

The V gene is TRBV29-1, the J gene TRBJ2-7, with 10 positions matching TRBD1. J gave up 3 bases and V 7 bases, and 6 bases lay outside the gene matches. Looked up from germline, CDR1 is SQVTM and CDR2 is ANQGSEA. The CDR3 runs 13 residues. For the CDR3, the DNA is TGCAGCGCTGGACAGGGGGGTAACTACGAGCAGTACTTC. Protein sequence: CSAGQGGNYEQYF.

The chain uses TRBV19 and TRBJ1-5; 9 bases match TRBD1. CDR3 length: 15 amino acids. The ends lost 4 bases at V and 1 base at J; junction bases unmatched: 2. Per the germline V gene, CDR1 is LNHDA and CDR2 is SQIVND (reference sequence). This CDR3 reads CASSKTGGSNQPQHF. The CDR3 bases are TGTGCCAGTAGTAAGACAGGGGGAAGCAATCAGCCCCAGCATTTT.

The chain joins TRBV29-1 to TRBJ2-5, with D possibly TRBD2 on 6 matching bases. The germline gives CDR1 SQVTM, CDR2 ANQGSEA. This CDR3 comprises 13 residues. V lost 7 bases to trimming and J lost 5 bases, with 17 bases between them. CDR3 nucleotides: TGCAGCGCCTCCGTGCGGGGTGGGGAGACCCAGTACTTC. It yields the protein CSASVRGGETQYF.